The following is a T cell receptor beta chain sequence with its context. The treatment denotes: over 15 received Ad26.COV2.S at low or high dose, single or two shots; five or six received placebo; per-sample allocation not given. After the first vaccine or placebo injection, samples were drawn on day 63. The junction had 10 bases not matched to a gene; V was cut back by 10 bases and J by 7 bases. In germline, CDR1 is SNHLY, CDR2 FYNNEI. CDR3 length: 12 amino acids. These data come from a study of Ad26.COV2.S vaccination and SARS-CoV-2 variants. Data came from immunoSEQ multiplex PCR; TCRdb stores just in-frame clones and leaves some out. The table records approximately 450,000 clones, 80% to 95% of them present only once.

The V and J genes are TRBV2 and TRBJ2-7; 7 bases map to TRBD2. The clonotype was recovered from a person aged 18-65 years who received the Ad26.COV2.S COVID-19 vaccine or a placebo. This specimen consisted of peripheral blood, obtained in a trial of Ad26.COV2.S vaccine versus placebo. This CDR3 is CATYSWGGEQYF. The CDR3 DNA is TGTGCCACCTACTCGTGGGGGGGAGAGCAGTACTTC.